This TCR beta chain was sequenced during a study of blood T cells in healthy people across ages. For the second PCR, which ran for about 7 to 11 cycles, a sample-barcoded 5' primer and a J-beta primer mix were used. A template-switch adaptor that had 12 random nucleotides put a tag on each cDNA molecule. One entry per CDR3 protein results from TCRdb running MiXCR on the 5' RACE reads. The repertoire holds under 2 million distinct CDR3 sequences, with around 36% as singletons. Trimming shortened V by 8 bases and J by 8 bases, and 19 bases separated the two germline ends. CDR1 and CDR2 from the germline V gene are MNHEY and SVGAGI. The CDR3 contains 14 residues. There are many counts of this clonotype.

This sequence was found in a woman in her 30s in good health. Material for sequencing was blood. The chain links TRBV6-5 to TRBJ2-1; the D gene could be TRBD1 or TRBD2 (5 bases each). The CDR3 coding sequence is TGTGCCAGCCCACGGGACCCCTTTTCTGATGAGCAGTTCTTC. The encoded protein is CASPRDPFSDEQFF.